This T cell receptor beta chain was documented in a study of blood T cell repertoires in COVID-19 (dated by TCRdb to 2020 to 2022). Looking at the study overall: Samples covering the acute and convalescent phases of COVID-19 were provided by collaborators in the United States, Italy and Spain. The dataset comprised deeply sampled blood TCRbeta repertoires from subjects exposed to, actively infected with, or recovered from COVID-19. Where available, HLA class I and class II types were taken from metadata supplied by the sample provider and were not determined by assay-based typing. The repertoires were released in a freely available public database intended as a resource for research on the immune response to SARS-CoV-2. The material from the prospective study consisted of cDNA or gDNA derived from T cells, B-cell-depleted T cells, or PBMCs. The samples were drawn from two sources: the first 160 participants of the ongoing ImmuneRACE study, and about 1,300 subjects contributed by 6 global collaborators. Nearly every sample came with metadata listing a de-identified subject ID, COVID-19 status, age in years and sex.

As regards this clone: The antigen it recognizes is unknown. No clone much larger than this one lies a single base away; base qualities are absent.

The immunoSEQ Assay, a bias-controlled multiplex PCR, was used to amplify TCRbeta CDR3 regions from genomic DNA. The study's own analysis went as follows. Within the assay, amplification of reference gene primers was used to estimate how many nucleated cells each sample contained. To quantify the absolute abundance of each unique TCRbeta CDR3 rearrangement, sequence reads were collapsed and filtered. Productive Simpson clonality was computed per sample as the square root of Simpson's diversity index over productive rearrangements. TCRdb retrieved this table from immuneACCESS and kept in-frame rearrangements only. Not all clones are present; in checked studies, unresolved V genes account for under half, and no reason is known for the remainder. The V and J calls and clone size were taken over from that table, and D and trimming were inferred from the DNA. For this sample there are roughly 140,000 clones; about 90% appear just once. The ten largest clones take up 4% to 5% of the sample.

The collaborating institutions used their own protocols to collect whole blood in K2EDTA tubes. For TCRbeta analysis, collaborators shipped samples in one of three forms: frozen whole blood, isolated PBMCs, or DNA extracted from either of those sample types. Findings and caveats that apply to the study as a whole: The quantity of clinical and demographic metadata differed by source and by participant and was supplied without curation.

Including the terminal cysteine and phenylalanine, the CDR3 comprises 16 residues. Just the 48-base CDR3 DNA is kept, in frame starting at base 1. V ends up 0 bases short and J 3 bases short, with an unmatched junction base count of 6. The germline V gene specifies SGDLS as CDR1 and YYNGEE as CDR2. The sequence is built from TRBV9 and TRBJ2-5, with 9 junctional bases fitting TRBD2. This TCR was sampled from a woman aged 55 to 70 with active or convalescent COVID-19. The sample taken for sequencing was peripheral blood. The CDR3 corresponds to CASSVEAGGREETQYF. The sequence in DNA is TGTGCCAGCAGCGTAGAGGCGGGGGGGCGAGAAGAGACCCAGTACTTC.